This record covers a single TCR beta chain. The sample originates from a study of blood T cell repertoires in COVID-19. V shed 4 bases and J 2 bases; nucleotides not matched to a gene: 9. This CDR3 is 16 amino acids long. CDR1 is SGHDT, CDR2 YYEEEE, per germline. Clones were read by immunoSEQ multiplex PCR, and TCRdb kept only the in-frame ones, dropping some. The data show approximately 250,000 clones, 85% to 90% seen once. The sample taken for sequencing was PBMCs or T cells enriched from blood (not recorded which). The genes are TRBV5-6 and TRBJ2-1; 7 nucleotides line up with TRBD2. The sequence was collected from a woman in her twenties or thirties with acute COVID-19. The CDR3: CASSSEREGAYNEQFF. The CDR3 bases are TGTGCCAGCAGCAGCGAGCGGGAAGGCGCCTACAATGAGCAGTTCTTC.